This T cell receptor (beta chain) derives from a study of T cell clonotyping in hematopoietic cell transplantation. Study in general: Cytoreduction preceded collection of pretransplant recipient samples.

Time point of the sample: recipient sample about 28 days before transplant, after cytoreduction. The CDR3 extends over 12 amino acids. Germline V gene sequence: CDR1 MDHEN, CDR2 SYDVKM. V lost 6 bases to trimming and J lost 2 bases, with 7 bases between them. The study's findings and limits: Graft donor and pretransplant recipient Inverse Simpson Index values predicted broader posttransplant TCR diversity. Without cell sorting, CD4 versus CD8 contributions remain unresolved. At the given depth, recipient repertoires were over 95% de novo clonotypes.

Here immunoSEQ multiplex PCR was the method, and the copy in TCRdb shows in-frame clones only, minus some. The data show roughly 50,000 clones, with 70% to 90% seen just once and 5.9% held by the top ten. This clone has just one count. Its matching antigen is unknown. This sequence joins TRBV28 and TRBJ1-1; no clear D gene. The specimen comprised peripheral blood mononuclear cells, sampled before stem cell transplant. The receptor comes from a man in his sixties with biphenotypic leukemia. Some clones in this sample may be carry-over from other donors' samples. CDR3 bases: TGTGCCAGCAGGGGTCTTAACACTGAAGCTTTCTTT. Translation: CASRGLNTEAFF. Variable domain in full (rest from reference TRBV28 and TRBJ1-1): DVKVTQSSRYLVKRTGEKVFLECVQDMDHENMFWYRQDPGLGLRLIYFSYDVKMKEKGDIPEGYSVSREKKERFSLILESASTNQTSMYLCASRGLNTEAFFGQGTRLTVV.